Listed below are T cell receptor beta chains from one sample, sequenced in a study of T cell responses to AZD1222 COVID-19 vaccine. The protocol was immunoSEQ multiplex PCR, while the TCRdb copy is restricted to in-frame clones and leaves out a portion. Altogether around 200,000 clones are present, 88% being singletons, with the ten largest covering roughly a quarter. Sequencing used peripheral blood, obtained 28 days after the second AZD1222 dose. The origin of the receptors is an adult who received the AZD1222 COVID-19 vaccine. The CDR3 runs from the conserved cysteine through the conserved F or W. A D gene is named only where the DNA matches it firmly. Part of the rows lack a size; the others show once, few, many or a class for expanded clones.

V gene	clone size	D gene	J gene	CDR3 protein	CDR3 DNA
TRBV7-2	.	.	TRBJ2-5	CASSLGLAGGTQYF	TGTGCCAGCAGCTTGGGCCTGGCCGGCGGGACCCAGTACTTC
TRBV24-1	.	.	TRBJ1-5	CATSAGHQPQHF	TGTGCCACCAGCGCGGGGCATCAGCCCCAGCATTTT
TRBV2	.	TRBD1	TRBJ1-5	CASSDGTGVGQPQHF	TGTGCCAGCAGTGACGGGACAGGGGTCGGTCAGCCCCAGCATTTT
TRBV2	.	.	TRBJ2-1	CASRSYNEQFF	TGTGCCAGCAGGAGCTACAATGAGCAGTTCTTC
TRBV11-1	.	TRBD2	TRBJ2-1	CASSPPGLAENNEQFF	TGTGCCAGCAGCCCTCCGGGACTAGCGGAAAACAATGAGCAGTTCTTC
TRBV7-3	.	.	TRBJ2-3	CASSSLLDTQYF	TGTGCCAGCAGCTCATTATTAGATACGCAGTATTTT
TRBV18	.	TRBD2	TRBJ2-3	CASSPLMLAGGISTDTQYF	TGTGCCAGCTCACCACTCATGCTAGCGGGAGGAATAAGCACAGATACGCAGTATTTT
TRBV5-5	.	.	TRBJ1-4	CASRPGLGGDEKLFF	TGTGCCAGCAGGCCGGGGTTAGGCGGCGATGAAAAACTGTTTTTT
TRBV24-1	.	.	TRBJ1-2	CATSDHRGYTF	TGTGCCACCAGTGACCATCGGGGCTACACCTTC
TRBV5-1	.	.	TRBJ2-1	CASSLAILSAGGNEQFF	TGCGCCAGCAGCTTGGCCATTTTGTCGGCAGGGGGGAATGAGCAGTTCTTC
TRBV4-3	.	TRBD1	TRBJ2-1	CASSQELGGEQFF	TGCGCCAGCAGCCAAGAGTTAGGGGGCGAGCAGTTCTTC
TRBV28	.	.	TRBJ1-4	CASNSPGEGANEKLFF	TGTGCCAGCAACTCTCCGGGGGAAGGGGCTAATGAAAAACTGTTTTTT
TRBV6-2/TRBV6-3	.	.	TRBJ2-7	CASRPVAGYEQYF	TGTGCCAGCAGACCTGTGGCGGGCTACGAGCAGTACTTC
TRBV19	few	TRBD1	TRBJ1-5	CASSTQGVSSQPQHF	TGTGCCAGTAGTACACAGGGGGTGAGCAGTCAGCCCCAGCATTTT
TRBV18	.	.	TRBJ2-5	CASSSSGPGEGETQYF	TGTGCCAGCTCATCGTCCGGGCCCGGTGAGGGAGAGACCCAGTACTTC
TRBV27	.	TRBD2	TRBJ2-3	CASGTSGLRDTQYF	TGTGCCAGCGGGACTAGCGGCCTTCGGGATACGCAGTATTTT
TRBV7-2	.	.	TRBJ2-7	CASSPSRLGVPYF	TGTGCCAGCAGCCCGAGTAGGCTCGGGGTCCCGTACTTC
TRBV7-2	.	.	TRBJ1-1	CASSTGHLTMNTEAFF	TGTGCCAGCAGCACCGGACATTTAACGATGAACACTGAAGCTTTCTTT
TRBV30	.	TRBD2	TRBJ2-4	CAWRGSSGTRMYF	TGTGCCTGGAGGGGGAGTAGCGGGACCCGTATGTACTTC
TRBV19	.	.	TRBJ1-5	CASSGTTQQQHF	TGTGCCAGTAGCGGCACAACCCAGCAACAGCATTTT
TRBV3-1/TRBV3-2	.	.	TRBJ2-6	CASSPPGAPGANVLTF	TGTGCCAGCAGCCCCCCAGGGGCGCCTGGGGCCAACGTCCTGACTTTC
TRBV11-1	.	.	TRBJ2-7	CASSFAGYYEQYF	TGTGCCAGCAGCTTTGCTGGGTACTACGAGCAGTACTTC
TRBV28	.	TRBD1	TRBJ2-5	CASSLGQGTETQYF	TGTGCCAGCAGTTTAGGACAGGGGACGGAGACCCAGTACTTC
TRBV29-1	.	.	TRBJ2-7	CSVELPRTANYEQYF	TGCAGCGTTGAACTCCCTCGGACAGCAAACTACGAGCAGTACTTC
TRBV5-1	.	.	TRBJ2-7	CASSLGQAVDEQYF	TGCGCCAGCAGCTTGGGACAGGCGGTGGACGAGCAGTACTTC
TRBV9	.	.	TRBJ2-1	CASSPYPTYNEQFF	TGTGCCAGCAGCCCCTACCCCACCTACAATGAGCAGTTCTTC
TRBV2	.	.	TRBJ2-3	CASSEELARSGTDTQYF	TGTGCCAGCAGTGAAGAATTAGCCCGGTCTGGCACAGATACGCAGTATTTT
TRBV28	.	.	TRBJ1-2	CASSFSGGFGYGYTF	TGTGCCAGCAGTTTCAGCGGAGGGTTTGGCTATGGCTACACCTTC
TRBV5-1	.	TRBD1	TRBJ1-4	CASRLGGQGVEKLFF	TGCGCCAGCAGACTGGGGGGACAGGGGGTTGAAAAACTGTTTTTT
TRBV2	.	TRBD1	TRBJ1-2	CASSGTGDAGYTF	TGTGCCAGCAGTGGGACAGGGGATGCTGGCTACACCTTC
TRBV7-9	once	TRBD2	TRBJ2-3	CASSYSGRADTQYF	TGTGCCAGCAGTTATAGCGGGAGGGCAGATACGCAGTATTTT
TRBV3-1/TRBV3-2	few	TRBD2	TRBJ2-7	CASSHLAGSYEQYF	TGTGCCAGCAGCCACCTAGCGGGCTCCTACGAGCAGTACTTC
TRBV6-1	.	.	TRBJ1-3	CASSEPQGRNTIYF	TGTGCCAGCAGTGAACCCCAGGGGAGAAACACCATATATTTT
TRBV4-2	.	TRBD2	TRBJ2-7	CASSQDATSGRRHF	TGTGCCAGCAGCCAAGACGCAACTAGCGGGAGGCGGCACTTC
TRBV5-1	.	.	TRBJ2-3	CASNPGYTQYF	TGCGCCAGCAACCCGGGATATACGCAGTATTTT